This T cell receptor (beta chain) appears in the sequencing data of a study of cytomegalovirus exposure and HLA in healthy donors. General study results and limits: Sequencing depth across donors, presence/absence analyses assumed, was roughly uniform. V segments that were indistinguishable, TRBV6-2 and TRBV6-3 among them, were omitted from analysis.

Notes on this clone: Its antigen is still unknown. The sample holds other DNA sequences that translate to the same CDR3.

There are 15 residues in the CDR3. V was pared by 0 bases and J by 3 bases, with 3 bases of the junction left unmatched. Per germline, CDR1 SGHNT and CDR2 YYREEE (reference sequence). The primer mix had 60 Vbeta and 13 Jbeta primers. Profiling relied on immunoSEQ multiplex PCR, and the TCRdb table lists in-frame clones only, not all of them. Of fewer than 200,000 clones in the sample, about 77% were seen once. The sequencing sample was made of PBMCs. The chain links TRBV5-4 to TRBJ2-3, with TRBD1 identical over 8 bases. The sequence was collected from a woman in her forties or fifties in good health and CMV-seronegative. CDR3 nucleotides: TGTGCCAGCAGCTTGGCAGGGGGCGGGACAGATACGCAGTATTTT. Protein product: CASSLAGGGTDTQYF.